Each of the 13 T cell receptor beta chains below was sequenced from the same sample in a study of T cells in women clearing cervical HPV infection. Sequenced by immunoSEQ multiplex PCR; TCRdb stores in-frame clones only, minus some. Recorded here are roughly 30,000 clones; the top ten clones represent around 6.8%. What was sequenced was blood buffy coat. Receptor source: a woman between 18 and 70 years old with a cervical HPV16 infection that either progressed to CIN3+ or cleared (not recorded which).

Of note for this clone: At one of its ends the junction is not consistent with the germline gene, which may arise from a read error. The CDR3 goes on 3 residues after the read ends, and that part is filled in from the germline J gene. The chain recombines TRBV18 with TRBJ2-3, with 7 bases fitting TRBD1. From germline, CDR1 is KGHSH and CDR2 LQKENI. The length of the CDR3 is 15 residues. CDR3 DNA, as far as it was read: TGTGCCAGCGCACCCCTAACAGGGGGCACAGATACG. Protein product: CASAPLTGGTDT. The complete CDR3 reads CASAPLTGGTDTQYF. Drawing the rest from reference TRBV18 and TRBJ2-3, the complete variable domain is NAGVMQNPRHLVRRRGQEARLRCSPMKGHSHVYWYRQLPEEGLKFMVYLQKENIIDESGMPKERFSAEFPKEGPSILRIQQVVRGDSAAYFCASAPLTGGTDTQYFGPGTRLTVL.

Notes on this clone: The read terminates 3 residues before the CDR3 end, so the remaining end is supplied by the germline J gene. This chain uses TRBV18 with TRBJ2-2; D perhaps matches TRBD1 (5 bases). The CDR3 contains 15 residues. Trimming shortened V by 0 bases and J by 4 bases, and 9 bases separated the two germline ends. Germline CDR1 is KGHSH and CDR2 is LQKENI. This CDR3 reads CASSPPGDSTGELFF. CDR3 DNA (partial): TGTGCCAGCTCACCACCTGGAGACAGCACCGGGGAG.

About this clone: The read gets to within 3 residues of the CDR3 end, and the germline J gene fills in the rest. The chain employs TRBV20-1 and TRBJ2-5, with 9 bases identical to TRBD2. The V gene's germline CDR1 is DFQATT and CDR2 SNEGSKA (reference sequence). The CDR3 length is 16 residues. J gave up 2 bases and V 5 bases, and 12 bases lay outside the gene matches. The covered CDR3 bases are TGCAGTGCTGACCCCCTGACTAGCGGAGAGCAAGAGACC. Translation gives CSADPLTSGEQET. The whole CDR3 is CSADPLTSGEQETQYF.

Partial CDR3 DNA: TGCGCCAGCAGCACGGGGGAGACC. As protein: CASSTGET. The CDR3 in full is CASSTGETQYF. J is TRBJ2-5 and V is TRBV5-1, with a weak D call TRBD2 (5 bases). The CDR3 end is not reached by the read, which stops 3 residues before it; the germline J gene fills it in. The CDR3 has 11 residues. V was clipped by 4 bases and J by 5 bases, with 6 bases between them. CDR1 is SGHRS, CDR2 YFSETQ, per germline.

Comments on this clone: The CDR3 end is not reached by the read, which stops 3 residues before it; the germline J gene fills it in. The chain joins TRBV11-2 to TRBJ1-4; 9 bases line up with TRBD1. The CDR3 is 14 amino acids. The germline V gene has CDR1 SGHAT and CDR2 FQNNGV. CDR3 in amino acids: CASSLRQGVSPLFF. The covered CDR3 bases are TGTGCCAGCAGCTTAAGACAGGGGGTTTCACCA.

Concerning this clone: The CDR3 end lies 3 residues beyond the end of the read and is filled in from the germline J gene. The chain uses TRBV20-1 and TRBJ2-1; 7 nucleotides align to TRBD2. There are 15 residues in the CDR3. V lost 5 bases, J lost 1 base, and 8 bases stayed unmatched. Per the germline V gene, CDR1 is DFQATT and CDR2 is SNEGSKA (reference sequence). The CDR3 spells CSAFQRDGSYNEQFF. The sequenced CDR3 bases are TGCAGTGCTTTCCAGCGGGATGGTTCCTACAATGAG.

The DNA read from the CDR3 is TGTGCCAGCAGCTTGGGCAGGGGATCGAATGGC. As protein: CASSLGRGSNG. The entire CDR3 reads CASSLGRGSNGYTF. The chain combines TRBV11-2 with TRBJ1-2; tentative D call: TRBD1 (6 bases). The CDR3 end lies 3 residues beyond the end of the read and is filled in from the germline J gene. V lost 3 bases and J lost 6, with 14 bases in between. Per the germline V gene, CDR1 is SGHAT and CDR2 is FQNNGV. CDR3 length: 14 residues.

The covered CDR3 bases are TGTGCCTGGACCCTCCTCGGGTTTGGTGAA. Translating it yields CAWTLLGFGE. The CDR3, in full, reads CAWTLLGFGEAFF. The rearrangement joins TRBV30 to TRBJ1-1; D unresolved. The read gets to within 3 residues of the CDR3 end, and the germline J gene fills in the rest. Germline V lookup: CDR1 GTSNPN, CDR2 SVGIG (reference sequence). Trimming removed 4 bases at V and 7 bases at J, with 16 bases between. The CDR3 covers 13 residues.

About this clone itself: The sequence runs out 3 residues before the end of the CDR3; the remainder is reconstructed from the germline J gene. The chain carries TRBV19 and TRBJ1-1, with D perhaps matching TRBD1 (6 bases). This CDR3 region has 14 residues. The germline CDR1 and CDR2 sequences are LNHDA and SQIVND (reference sequence). V lost 6 bases and J 3 bases, leaving 14 bases between the germline ends. CDR3 sequence: CASSSQGEYTEAFF. The part of the CDR3 DNA that was read is TGTGCCAGTAGCTCACAGGGTGAGTACACTGAA. The variable domain in full, with the rest retrieved from reference TRBV19 and TRBJ1-1, is DGGITQSPKYLFRKEGQNVTLSCEQNLNHDAMYWYRQDPGQGLRLIYYSQIVNDFQKGDIAEGYSVSREKKESFPLTVTSAQKNPTAFYLCASSSQGEYTEAFFGQGTRLTVV.

Concerning this clone itself: The read ends 3 residues early relative to the CDR3; the germline J gene fills the gap. The chain links TRBV5-5 to TRBJ2-2, with 9 bases matching TRBD1. This CDR3 is built from 15 residues. Germline CDR1 SGHKS, CDR2 YYEKEE (reference sequence). J gave up 4 bases and V 2 bases, and 3 bases lay outside the gene matches. CDR3 in amino acids: CASSLQGAITGELFF. CDR3 DNA, as far as it was read: TGTGCCAGCAGCTTACAGGGGGCAATCACCGGGGAG.

Turning to this clone: The DNA ends 3 residues before the CDR3 does, and the rest of the CDR3 is filled in from the germline J gene. The rearrangement links TRBV6-2 or TRBV6-3 to TRBJ2-1, with D tentatively TRBD2 (6 bases). With 8 bases removed from V and 7 bases from J, the gap between germline ends came to 18 bases. The CDR3 runs to 14 residues. CDR1 and CDR2 (germline): MNHEY, SVGEGT. The CDR3 bases that were read are TGTGCCAGCGGAGCCGGGACTGAGGCTAATGAG. Residues: CASGAGTEANE. Given in full, the CDR3 is CASGAGTEANEQFF.

Comment on this clone: The CDR3 end is not reached by the read, which stops 3 residues before it; the germline J gene fills it in. J is TRBJ1-1 and V is TRBV5-3, with 7 bases identical to TRBD1. TRBV5-3 is reported as an ORF; its role is uncertain. Trimming at V came to 0 bases and at J to 7 bases, leaving 12 bases not matched to a gene. The CDR3 spans 16 residues. The sequenced CDR3 bases are TGTGCCAGAAGCTTGGCCGAGGGACAGAAGTATAATGAA. Translation: CARSLAEGQKYNE. The full CDR3 protein is CARSLAEGQKYNEAFF.

As concerns this clone: The read stops 3 residues short of the end of the CDR3; the missing end is completed from the germline J gene. This rearrangement joins TRBV5-6 to TRBJ1-1; 8 bases map to TRBD1. The junction had 0 bases not matched to a gene; V was cut back by 3 bases and J by 5 bases. The CDR3 has 12 amino acids. Germline V gene data show CDR1 as SGHDT and CDR2 as YYEEEE. CDR3: CASSWTGTEAFF. The CDR3 DNA, read in part, is TGTGCCAGCAGCTGGACAGGGACTGAA.